This T cell receptor beta chain was recorded in a study of shared clonotypes between healthy human individuals (dated by TCRdb to the early 2020s). Context from the whole study: Two women and a few men aged 18 to 49 years were included in the cohort. Per donor, three plates each were used for CD4 naive and CD4 memory, two for CD8 naive, and one for CD8 memory. Blood TCR repertoires of roughly 5 healthy adults were deeply sequenced to estimate repertoire size and the extent of clonotype sharing between individuals. Libraries were prepared and TCR repertoires were sequenced by different laboratories using diverse techniques, in order to increase sequencing depth and limit assay-specific biases. Per donor, leukapheresis produced somewhere between about 0.94 and 9 billion PBMCs.

CD8 naive samples were obtained by positive selection for CCR7 among CD45RO-negative cells, yielding a CD45RA+CCR7+ population from which TemRA cells were excluded. The donors were healthy, HIV-negative adults who had no recently reported acute infections or vaccinations. Every donor was a Caucasian adult residing in Nashville, Tennessee, USA. Blood was obtained by leukapheresis, after which PBMCs were separated by Ficoll-Histopaque density gradient centrifugation and cryopreserved in liquid nitrogen vapor phase. Purity and quantity of every magnetically sorted T cell population were checked by analytical flow cytometry. Each sorted fraction had its genomic DNA isolated and then quantified by UV absorbance on a Nanodrop 2000c. Findings and caveats that apply to the study as a whole: Sampling was restricted to blood, and TCR repertoires in tissue are likely to differ from TCR repertoires in blood. Rarefaction of sorted-subset datasets indicated incomplete sequencing despite the large sequencing depth. When several donors were compared, the shared fraction of clonotypes was about 5% for naive CD4, less than 4% for naive CD8, more than 2% for memory CD4, and 0.35% to 0.4% for memory CD8. The small number of donors limited the genetic and exposure-history diversity represented. Naive subsets generally had larger estimated clonotype richness than memory subsets did. Compared with non-shared clonotypes, the clonotypes found in all four sorted-subset donors had higher generation probabilities. Based on pairwise subsampling, the degree of clonotype sharing among donors was expected to be affected by sequencing depth.

According to the germline V gene (reference sequence), CDR1 reads SGHNT and CDR2 reads YYREEE. Reading from cysteine to phenylalanine, the CDR3 counts 14 amino acids. Just the 42-base CDR3 DNA is kept, in frame starting at base 1. Using the deep immunoSEQ assay, multiplex PCR amplified TCR CDR3 regions from genomic DNA. Extracted genomic DNA from each cell subset was spread evenly across all wells of several immunoSEQ 96-well plates, with each plate serving as a replicate. For sorted subsets, each replicate PCR was loaded with about 0.2 ug genomic DNA, equivalent to roughly 30,000 T cell genomes. The purified libraries were quantified using a Qubit 3.0 fluorometer, sized with a Bioanalyzer 2100, and then quantified again using the KAPA Library Quantification kit. A separate single-read 150-cycle Illumina NextSeq 550 flow cell was used to sequence each immunoSEQ 96-well plate. The published analysis was carried out like this. Because the immunoSEQ output included only junctional sequences and no quality scores, the filtering could not be the same as the filtering used for full-length reads. To assign V/J genes and CDR3, sequences were annotated against IMGT germline references using PyIR, a Python wrapper for IgBLAST v1.9. Any read was removed if the V/J assignment was weak (E-value above 1e-6), the CDR3 was missing, or the read contained stop codons, out-of-frame junctions, or ambiguous translated residues. V3J clonotypes were defined by identical inferred V gene, J gene, and CDR3 amino acid sequence. To compute the percentage overlap between repertoires, the number of shared unique clonotypes was divided by the size of the smaller repertoire. Repertoire richness was assessed with RTK rarefaction, the Chao1 estimator, and Recon v2.1 estimates of unobserved clonotypes. Generation probabilities for all TCRbeta clonotypes obtained by the gDNA method from a handful of donors were computed using OLGA. Held by TCRdb, this immuneACCESS table contains in-frame sequences only and omits some clones. Under half of the omission traces to an unresolved V gene where checked; the cause of the rest is unknown. V, J and clone size are taken as reported in that table, and D and trimming were inferred from the DNA itself. The sample table holds 1.5 million to 2.5 million clones, of which over 85% were seen once. In total, the top ten clones hold approximately 1% of the sample.

A word on this clone: What this receptor recognizes is not known. A junction end diverges from the germline sequence, so it may reflect a read error.

Sequences were obtained from naive CD8+ T cells sorted from blood. The cell subset or site label, as the study defines it: CD45RA+CCR7+. In this chain, TRBV5-4 is recombined with TRBJ2-1; TRBD2 is possibly the D segment (5 matching bases). The receptor was isolated from a man in his late teens or twenties in good health. In nucleotides, the sequence is TGTGCCAGCAGCTTACTAGACTCCTACAATGAGCGGTTCTTC. Its coded protein is CASSLLDSYNERFF. Full variable domain (CDR3 extended with the reference TRBV5-4 and TRBJ2-1 proteins): ETGVTQSPTHLIKTRGQQVTLRCSSQSGHNTVSWYQQALGQGPQFIFQYYREEENGRGNFPPRFSGLQFPNYSSELNVNALELDDSALYLCASSLLDSYNERFFGPGTRLTVL.